A single sample gave rise to the 16 T cell receptor beta chains below, sequenced in a study of shared clonotypes between healthy human individuals. TCRdb's table, derived via immunoSEQ multiplex PCR, lists solely in-frame clones and lacks some. The table has a few million clones, 85% to 95% seen once. The sample comprised naive CD4+ T cells from PBMCs. Described subset: CD45RA+ positively selected. Source of these receptors: a man aged 18 to 35 in good health. Some clones in this sample may be carry-over from other donors' samples.

The genes are TRBV5-4 and TRBJ2-2; tentatively, D is TRBD2 (6 bases). Germline lookup yields CDR1 SGHNT and CDR2 YYREEE (reference sequence). The CDR3 is 17 residues long. Deletions cut 2 bases from V and 1 base from J, with 15 bases between. As DNA, the CDR3 is TGTGCCAGCAGCTTCCCCCTGGGAGGTCGGAACACCGGGGAGCTGTTTTTT. Residues: CASSFPLGGRNTGELFF.

The chain has TRBV19 and TRBJ2-3, with 9 bases that match TRBD1. This CDR3 contains 14 residues. Germline values: CDR1 LNHDA, CDR2 SQIVND (reference sequence). Trimming at V came to 5 bases and at J to 5 bases, leaving 5 bases not matched to a gene. CDR3 residues: CASSRDRVVDTQYF. The CDR3 DNA reads as TGTGCCAGTAGTCGGGACAGGGTGGTAGATACGCAGTATTTT.

This clone occurred a few times. The chain has TRBV7-2 and TRBJ1-1; D remains unclear. This CDR3 contains 14 residues. V was shortened by 5 bases and J by 8 bases, with 18 bases between the two germline ends. Germline CDR1 and CDR2: SGHTA and FQGNSA. This CDR3 is CASSPSPARREAFF. The CDR3 DNA follows: TGTGCCAGCAGCCCGAGCCCCGCAAGAAGGGAAGCTTTCTTT.

V gene TRBV5-1 combines with J gene TRBJ1-1; TRBD1 agrees at 7 bases. This CDR3 comprises 14 residues. Per germline, CDR1 SGHRS and CDR2 YFSETQ. V trimming: 4 bases; J trimming: 7 bases; junction bases outside the gene matches: 10. Here the CDR3 reads CASSLGQAFDEAFF. For the CDR3, the DNA is TGCGCCAGCAGCCTCGGACAGGCATTCGATGAAGCTTTCTTT.

The rearrangement uses TRBV29-1 and TRBJ1-1; D gene uncertain. V was trimmed by 7 bases and J by 3 bases, leaving 9 bases between them. Germline values: CDR1 SQVTM, CDR2 ANQGSEA. The CDR3 is made up of 11 amino acids. CDR3 sequence reads: CSAAVDTEAFF. DNA of the CDR3: TGCAGCGCTGCTGTGGACACTGAAGCTTTCTTT.

CDR3 sequence (DNA): TGCGCCAGCAGCTTGGAATTGGGGTTGAACACCGGGGAGCTGTTTTTT. The encoded protein is CASSLELGLNTGELFF. The genes are TRBV5-1 and TRBJ2-2; D is unclear. The CDR3 runs 16 residues. Germline values: CDR1 SGHRS, CDR2 YFSETQ. Trimming shortened V by 0 bases and J by 1 base, and 10 bases separated the two germline ends. The full variable domain, with the rest looked up from reference TRBV5-1 and TRBJ2-2, is KAGVTQTPRYLIKTRGQQVTLSCSPISGHRSVSWYQQTPGQGLQFLFEYFSETQRNKGNFPGRFSGRQFSNSRSEMNVSTLELGDSALYLCASSLELGLNTGELFFGEGSRLTVL.

For this clone: Germline is not matched at one junction end, which may reflect a read error. The chain joins TRBV2 to TRBJ2-7; D may match TRBD1 or TRBD2 (5 bases each). The CDR3 covers 13 residues. CDR1 is SNHLY and CDR2 is FYNNEI in the germline V gene. The DNA of the CDR3 is TGTGCCAGCAGCCTCGGACCCCCCCGGGACGATCGATTC. Translating it yields CASSLGPPRDDRF.

This chain joins TRBV5-6 and TRBJ2-3; TRBD2 matches 7 bases. This CDR3 is built from 15 residues. The V gene's germline CDR1 is SGHDT and CDR2 YYEEEE. V lost 2 bases and J lost 0; bases outside the gene matches: 3. The CDR3: CASSLLAISTDTQYF. In nucleotides, the CDR3 is TGTGCCAGCAGCTTACTAGCGATAAGCACAGATACGCAGTATTTT.

The rearrangement uses TRBV28 and TRBJ2-5, with unresolved D. CDR1 MDHEN and CDR2 SYDVKM come from the germline V gene. The CDR3 runs to 13 residues. V lost 3 bases and J lost 7, with 12 bases in between. This CDR3 is CASSLSPVGTQYF. Here the CDR3 DNA reads TGTGCCAGCAGTTTGTCTCCCGTGGGGACCCAGTACTTC.

The V and J genes are TRBV28 and TRBJ1-5; no clear D gene. V was trimmed by 5 bases and J by 9 bases, leaving 8 bases between them. Germline CDR1 and CDR2: MDHEN and SYDVKM. The CDR3 is 11 amino acids. CDR3 in amino acids: CASSDKGPQHF. The CDR3 nucleotides are TGTGCCAGCAGTGATAAAGGGCCCCAGCATTTT.

The chain recombines TRBV7-2 with TRBJ1-5, with D possibly matching TRBD1 (5 bases). Germline loops: CDR1 SGHTA, CDR2 FQGNSA. CDR3 size: 14 residues. V lost 6 bases to trimming and J lost 3 bases, with 12 bases between them. CDR3: CASRGLTYNQPQHF. Here the CDR3 DNA reads TGTGCCAGCAGGGGACTTACTTACAATCAGCCCCAGCATTTT. The full variable domain, completed using reference TRBV7-2 and TRBJ1-5, is GAGVSQSPSNKVTEKGKDVELRCDPISGHTALYWYRQSLGQGLEFLIYFQGNSAPDKSGLPSDRFSAERTGGSVSTLTIQRTQQEDSAVYLCASRGLTYNQPQHFGDGTRLSIL.

This clone was observed a few times. Other DNA variants within this sample encode the same CDR3. This chain links TRBV5-1 with TRBJ1-1; D not certain. Germline values: CDR1 SGHRS, CDR2 YFSETQ. V was pared by 1 base and J by 0 bases, with 4 bases between. The CDR3 has 13 residues. CDR3 coding DNA: TGCGCCAGCAGCTTGAGGCTGAACACTGAAGCTTTCTTT. Residues: CASSLRLNTEAFF. The full variable domain, in which reference TRBV5-1 and TRBJ1-1 provide the parts outside the CDR3, is KAGVTQTPRYLIKTRGQQVTLSCSPISGHRSVSWYQQTPGQGLQFLFEYFSETQRNKGNFPGRFSGRQFSNSRSEMNVSTLELGDSALYLCASSLRLNTEAFFGQGTRLTVV.

This clone was recorded only once. The sample has other DNA sequences that encode this CDR3 too. The chain joins TRBV28 to TRBJ2-7; TRBD2 might be the D (5 bases). CDR3 size: 13 residues. The germline V and J ends were trimmed by 2 bases and 3 bases, with 8 bases remaining between them. Germline CDR1 is MDHEN and CDR2 is SYDVKM. The CDR3 loop reads CASSLGGSYEQYF. DNA of the CDR3: TGTGCCAGCAGTTTAGGAGGCAGCTACGAGCAGTACTTC.

This clone has a single count. The rearrangement links TRBV7-2 to TRBJ2-7; 8 nucleotides align to TRBD1. CDR3 length equals 16 residues. Germline-derived CDR1 and CDR2 are SGHTA and FQGNSA. The trim removed 0 bases at V and 6 bases at J, leaving 10 bases unmatched. CDR3 DNA: TGTGCCAGCAGCTTAGCGCGGACAGGGTCGGTCTTCGAGCAGTACTTC. Amino acids: CASSLARTGSVFEQYF.

The chain has TRBV5-5 and TRBJ1-2; D is perhaps TRBD1 (6 bases). V was pared by 1 base and J by 4 bases, with 11 bases between. The CDR3 has 14 amino acids. Germline V gives CDR1 SGHKS, CDR2 YYEKEE (reference sequence). CDR3 sequence: CASSLSGQPYGYTF. CDR3 nucleotide sequence: TGTGCCAGCAGCTTGTCCGGACAGCCCTATGGCTACACCTTC.

The V and J genes are TRBV18 and TRBJ2-6, with D perhaps TRBD1 or TRBD2 (5 bases each). CDR1 and CDR2 from the germline V gene are KGHSH and LQKENI. CDR3 length: 17 amino acids. The V gene lost 0 bases and the J gene lost 1 base, with 10 bases spanning the gap. As DNA, the CDR3 is TGTGCCAGCTCACCACCTCCGGGACCGTCTGGGGCCAACGTCCTGACTTTC. Translating it yields CASSPPPGPSGANVLTF.